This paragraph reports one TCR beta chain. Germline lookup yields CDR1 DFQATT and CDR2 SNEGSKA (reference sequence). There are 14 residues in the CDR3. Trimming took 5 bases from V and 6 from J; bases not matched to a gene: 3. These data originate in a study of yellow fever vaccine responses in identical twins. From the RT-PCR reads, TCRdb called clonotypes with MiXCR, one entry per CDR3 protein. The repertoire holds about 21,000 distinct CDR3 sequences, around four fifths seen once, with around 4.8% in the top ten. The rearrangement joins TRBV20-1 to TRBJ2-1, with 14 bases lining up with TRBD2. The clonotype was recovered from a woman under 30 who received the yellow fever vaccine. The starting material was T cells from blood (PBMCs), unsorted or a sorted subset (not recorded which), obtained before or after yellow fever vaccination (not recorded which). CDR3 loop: CSARLAGGPNEQFF. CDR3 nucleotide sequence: TGCAGTGCTCGACTAGCGGGAGGGCCCAATGAGCAGTTCTTC.